The next 3 T cell receptor beta chains were all read from a single sample in a study of T cells expressing NK-cell markers. TCRdb reprocessed the 5' RACE reads, with one entry per CDR3 protein and no DNA. The table for this sample gives roughly 150,000 distinct CDR3 sequences. The specimen sequenced was blood T cells: a sorted CD56 or NKG2C T cell subset, CD4+ or CD8+ T cells, or bulk PBMC T cells (not recorded which). The receptors were sampled from a woman aged 18 to 75 in good health.

The CDR3 here is CASSTRLLSSGNTIYF. V is TRBV12-3 or TRBV12-4 and J is TRBJ1-3. The CDR3 extends over 16 amino acids.

V gene TRBV9 combines with J gene TRBJ1-1; TCRdb's D call, TRBD1, is unchecked because there is no DNA. Per the germline V gene, CDR1 is SGDLS and CDR2 is YYNGEE. CDR3 size: 14 residues. The CDR3 loop is CASSVYPWNTEAFF. The entire variable domain, with the rest obtained from reference TRBV9 and TRBJ1-1, is as follows: DSGVTQTPKHLITATGQRVTLRCSPRSGDLSVYWYQQSLDQGLQFLIQYYNGEERAKGNILERFSAQQFPDLHSELNLSSLELGDSALYFCASSVYPWNTEAFFGQGTRLTVV.

V gene TRBV5-1 combines with J gene TRBJ2-6. The germline gives CDR1 SGHRS, CDR2 YFSETQ. This CDR3 contains 15 residues. The CDR3 reads CASSLAPSGANVLTF.